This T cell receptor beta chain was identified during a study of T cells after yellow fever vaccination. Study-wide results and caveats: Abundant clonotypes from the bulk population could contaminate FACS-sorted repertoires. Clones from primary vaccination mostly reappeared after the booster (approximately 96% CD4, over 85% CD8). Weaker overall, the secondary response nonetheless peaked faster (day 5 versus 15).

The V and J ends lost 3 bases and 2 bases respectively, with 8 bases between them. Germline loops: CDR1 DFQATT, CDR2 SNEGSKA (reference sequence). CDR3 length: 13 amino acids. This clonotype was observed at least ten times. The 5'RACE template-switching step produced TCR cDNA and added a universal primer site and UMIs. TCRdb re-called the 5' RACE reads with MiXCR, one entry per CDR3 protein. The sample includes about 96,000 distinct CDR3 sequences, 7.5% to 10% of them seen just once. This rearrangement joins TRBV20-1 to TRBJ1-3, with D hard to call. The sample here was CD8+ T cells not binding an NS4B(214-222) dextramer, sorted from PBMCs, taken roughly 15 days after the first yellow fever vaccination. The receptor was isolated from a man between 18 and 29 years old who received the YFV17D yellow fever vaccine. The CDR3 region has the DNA TGCAGTGCTAGGTCGGCTGCTGGAAACACCATATATTTT. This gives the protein CSARSAAGNTIYF.